This T cell receptor beta chain was documented in a study of Graves' ophthalmopathy and Graves' hyperthyroidism. Study-wide results and caveats: Thyroid clonotypes that were expanded above 0.001 frequency mostly also appeared in blood.

This clonotype was observed a handful of times. What it binds is unknown. After removal of 5 bases from V and 5 bases from J, the junction contained 8 bases not matched to a gene. The CDR3 runs to 15 residues. Germline loops: CDR1 SEHNR, CDR2 FQNEAQ (reference sequence). RNA transcripts were the template, and TCR beta CDR3 regions were amplified from them. An initial RT-PCR round employing HTBI primers preceded a second-round multiplex PCR. TCRdb re-derived calls from the multiplex PCR reads in MiXCR, one entry per CDR3 protein. The sample has hundreds of thousands of distinct CDR3 sequences; roughly 50% are singletons. Diagnoses were established from clinical symptoms, serum thyroxine, TRAb, thyroid ultrasound and orbital computed tomography.

This receptor was obtained from an adult man with Graves' ophthalmopathy. Specimen: peripheral blood. The chain has TRBV7-9 and TRBJ2-5; 10 bases match TRBD1. The CDR3 here is CASSPGTGVGETQYF. CDR3 nucleotide sequence: TGTGCCAGCAGCCCCGGGACAGGGGTAGGGGAGACCCAGTACTTC.